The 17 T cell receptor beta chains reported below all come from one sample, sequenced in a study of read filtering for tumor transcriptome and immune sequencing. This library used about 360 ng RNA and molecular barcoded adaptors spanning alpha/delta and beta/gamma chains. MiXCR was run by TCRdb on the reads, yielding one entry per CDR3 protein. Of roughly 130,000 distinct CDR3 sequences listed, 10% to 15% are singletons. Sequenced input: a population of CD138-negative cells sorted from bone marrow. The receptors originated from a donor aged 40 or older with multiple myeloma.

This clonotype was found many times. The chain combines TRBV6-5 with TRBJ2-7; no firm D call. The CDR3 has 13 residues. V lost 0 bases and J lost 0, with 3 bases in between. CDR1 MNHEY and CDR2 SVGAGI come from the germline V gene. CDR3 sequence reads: CASSYSSSYEQYF. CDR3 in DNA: TGTGCCAGCAGTTACTCGAGCTCCTACGAGCAGTACTTC.

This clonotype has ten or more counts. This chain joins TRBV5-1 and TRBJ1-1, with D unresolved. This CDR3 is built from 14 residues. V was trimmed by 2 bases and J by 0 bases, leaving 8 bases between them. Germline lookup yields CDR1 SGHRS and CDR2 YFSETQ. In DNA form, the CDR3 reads TGCGCCAGCAGCTTTAACACTTTGAACACTGAAGCTTTCTTT. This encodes CASSFNTLNTEAFF.

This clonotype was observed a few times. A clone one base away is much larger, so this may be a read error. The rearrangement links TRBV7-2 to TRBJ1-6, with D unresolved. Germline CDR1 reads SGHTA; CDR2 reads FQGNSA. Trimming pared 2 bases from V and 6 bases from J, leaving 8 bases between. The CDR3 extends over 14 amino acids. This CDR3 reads CASSLHSLNSPLHF. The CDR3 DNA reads TGTGCCAGCAGCTTACACAGTCTTAATTCACCCCTCCACTTT.

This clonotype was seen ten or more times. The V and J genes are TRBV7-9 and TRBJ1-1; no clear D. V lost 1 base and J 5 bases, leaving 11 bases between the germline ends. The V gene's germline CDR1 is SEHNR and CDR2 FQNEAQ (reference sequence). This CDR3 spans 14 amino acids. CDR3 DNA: TGTGCCAGCAGCTTAGAACACTTGCGGACTGAAGCTTTCTTT. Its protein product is CASSLEHLRTEAFF.

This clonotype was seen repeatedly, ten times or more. The CDR3 protein is CSARGGGLLSSYEQYF. CDR3 nucleotides: TGCAGTGCTAGAGGGGGGGGACTTCTCAGCTCCTACGAGCAGTACTTC. The V and J genes are TRBV20-1 and TRBJ2-7; 7 nucleotides line up with TRBD2. V lost 1 base to trimming and J lost 0 bases; unmatched junction nucleotides: 9. From germline, CDR1 is DFQATT and CDR2 SNEGSKA (reference sequence). CDR3 length: 16 residues.

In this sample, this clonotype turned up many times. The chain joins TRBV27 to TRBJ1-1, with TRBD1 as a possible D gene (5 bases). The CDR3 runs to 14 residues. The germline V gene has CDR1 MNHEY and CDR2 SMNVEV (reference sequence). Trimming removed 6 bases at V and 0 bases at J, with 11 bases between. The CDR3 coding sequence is TGTGCCAGCAGAGTTCAGGGTATGAACACTGAAGCTTTCTTT. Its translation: CASRVQGMNTEAFF.

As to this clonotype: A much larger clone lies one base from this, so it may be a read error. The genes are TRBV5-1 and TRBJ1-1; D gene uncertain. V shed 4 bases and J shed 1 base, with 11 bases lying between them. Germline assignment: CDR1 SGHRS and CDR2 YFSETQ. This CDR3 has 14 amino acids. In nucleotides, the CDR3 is TGCGCCAGCAGCACCGGCTGGGGGAACACTGAAGCTTTCTTT. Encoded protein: CASSTGWGNTEAFF. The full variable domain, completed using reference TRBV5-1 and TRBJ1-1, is KAGVTQTPRYLIKTRGQQVTLSCSPISGHRSVSWYQQTPGQGLQFLFEYFSETQRNKGNFPGRFSGRQFSNSRSEMNVSTLELGDSALYLCASSTGWGNTEAFFGQGTRLTVV.

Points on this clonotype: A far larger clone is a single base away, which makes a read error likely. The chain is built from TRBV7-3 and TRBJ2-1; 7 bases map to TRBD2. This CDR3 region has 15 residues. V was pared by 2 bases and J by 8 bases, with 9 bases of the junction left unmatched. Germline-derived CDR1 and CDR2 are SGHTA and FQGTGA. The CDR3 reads CASSLDTRLADEQFF. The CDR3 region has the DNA TGTGCCAGCAGCTTAGACACTCGACTAGCAGATGAGCAGTTCTTC.

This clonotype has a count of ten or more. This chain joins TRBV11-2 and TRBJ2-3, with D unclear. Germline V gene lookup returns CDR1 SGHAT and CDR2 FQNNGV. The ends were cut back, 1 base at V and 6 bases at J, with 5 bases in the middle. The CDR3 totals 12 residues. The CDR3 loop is CASSLGWDTQYF. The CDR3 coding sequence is TGTGCCAGCAGCTTAGGATGGGATACGCAGTATTTT.

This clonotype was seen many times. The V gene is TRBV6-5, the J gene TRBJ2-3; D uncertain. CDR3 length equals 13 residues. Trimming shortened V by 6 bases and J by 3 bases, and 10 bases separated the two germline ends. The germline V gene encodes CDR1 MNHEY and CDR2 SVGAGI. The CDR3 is CASRNPLTDTQYF. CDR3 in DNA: TGTGCCAGCAGAAACCCCCTGACAGATACGCAGTATTTT.

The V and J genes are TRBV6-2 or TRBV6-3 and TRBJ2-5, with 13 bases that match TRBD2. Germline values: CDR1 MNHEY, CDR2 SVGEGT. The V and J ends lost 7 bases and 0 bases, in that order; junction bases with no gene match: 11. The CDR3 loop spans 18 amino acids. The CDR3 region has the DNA TGTGCCAGCAAGTACCCGGGACTAGCGGGGTTGAACCAAGAGACCCAGTACTTC. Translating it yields CASKYPGLAGLNQETQYF.

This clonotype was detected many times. The CDR3 DNA sequence: TGTGCCAGCAGGCGGGGAGAAGCCTACGAGCAGTACTTC. Translated: CASRRGEAYEQYF. This chain joins TRBV12-3 or TRBV12-4 and TRBJ2-7; possibly TRBD2 for D (6 bases). The length of the CDR3 is 13 residues. V was cut by 6 bases and J by 2 bases, with 11 bases left in between.

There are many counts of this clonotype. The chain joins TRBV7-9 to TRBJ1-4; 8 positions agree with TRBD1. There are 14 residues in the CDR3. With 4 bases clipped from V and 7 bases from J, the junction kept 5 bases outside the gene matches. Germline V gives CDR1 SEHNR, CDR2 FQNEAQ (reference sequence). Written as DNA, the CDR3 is TGTGCCAGCAGCTCGGACAGGGAGGGTGAAAAACTGTTTTTT. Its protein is CASSSDREGEKLFF.

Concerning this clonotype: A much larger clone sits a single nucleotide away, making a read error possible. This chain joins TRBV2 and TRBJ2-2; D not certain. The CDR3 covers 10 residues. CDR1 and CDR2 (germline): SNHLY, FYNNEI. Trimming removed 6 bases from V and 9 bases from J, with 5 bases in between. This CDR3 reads CASRTRELFF. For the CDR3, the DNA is TGTGCCAGCAGGACCAGGGAGCTGTTTTTT.

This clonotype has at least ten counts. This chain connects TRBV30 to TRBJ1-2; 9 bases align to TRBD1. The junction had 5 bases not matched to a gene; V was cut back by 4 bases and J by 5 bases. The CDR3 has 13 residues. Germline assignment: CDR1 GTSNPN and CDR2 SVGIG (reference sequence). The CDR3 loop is CAWTGTGWYGYTF. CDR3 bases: TGTGCCTGGACCGGGACAGGGTGGTATGGCTACACCTTC. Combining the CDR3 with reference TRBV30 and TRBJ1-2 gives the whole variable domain SQTIHQWPATLVQPVGSPLSLECTVEGTSNPNLYWYRQAAGRGLQLLFYSVGIGQISSEVPQNLSASRPQDRQFILSSKKLLLSDSGFYLCAWTGTGWYGYTFGSGTRLTVV.

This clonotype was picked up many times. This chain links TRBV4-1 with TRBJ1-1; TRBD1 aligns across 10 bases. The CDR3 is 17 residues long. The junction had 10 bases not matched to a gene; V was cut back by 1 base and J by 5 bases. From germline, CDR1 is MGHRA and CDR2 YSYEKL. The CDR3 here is CASSQGDRGVGGTEAFF. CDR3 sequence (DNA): TGCGCCAGCAGCCAAGGGGACAGGGGAGTCGGCGGTACTGAAGCTTTCTTT.

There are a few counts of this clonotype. The CDR3 reads CASSQGQGGLGNTIYF. In nucleotides, the CDR3 is TGTGCCAGCAGCCAAGGACAGGGCGGCCTCGGAAACACCATATATTTT. The V gene is TRBV14, the J gene TRBJ1-3; 7 bases align to TRBD1. From germline, CDR1 is SGHDN and CDR2 FVKESK. After removal of 1 base from V and 4 bases from J, the junction contained 7 bases not matched to a gene. The CDR3 spans 16 residues.